This TCR beta chain was sequenced for a study of T-cell memory formation after mild COVID-19 (dated by TCRdb to about 2021). Study-level background: TCR sequence clusters from the two donors were largely donor specific. In two donors, T-cell clones that expanded and contracted after mild COVID-19 were tracked by sequencing TCRalpha and TCRbeta repertoires over time. Two young, previously healthy adult volunteers made up the cohort, one male and one female. General study outcomes and caveats: Contracting CD4+ clones turned up mainly in the CM and EM memory subsets, whereas EMRA was where CD8+ clones were enriched. The study included only a couple of mild cases, and larger cohorts that include severe cases with pre-infection samples were judged to be necessary. Some responding clones were found in pre-infection memory, which suggests that pre-existing cross-reactive memory T cells took part in the SARS-CoV-2 response. SARS-CoV-2 specificity of the second-wave clones peaking on day 37 was not confirmed. From day 15 to 85, contracting clones showed balanced CD4/CD8 phenotypes, whereas a second wave of clones that expanded from day 15 to 37 leaned towards CD4+.

Ficoll-Paque density gradient centrifugation was the method used to isolate PBMCs. Sequencer: Illumina NovaSeq 6000. cDNA libraries for TCRalpha and TCRbeta were prepared by 5'RACE using constant-segment primers, with sample barcodes and unique molecular identifiers added. Trizol reagent was used to extract RNA from every sample. Libraries were amplified in two PCR steps, with a second sample barcode and Illumina TruSeq adapters added in the second step. Libraries were sequenced on an Illumina NovaSeq with 2 x 150 bp paired-end reads. In the paper's pipeline: The reads were demultiplexed and collapsed into UMI-guided consensus sequences using migec v1.2.7. Using mixcr v2.1.11, the UMI consensuses were aligned to TRA and TRB V and J templates and assembled into clonotypes. A clonotype was counted as expanded or contracted only if both edgeR and NoisET called the change significant, with noise models trained on biological replicates. For edgeR calls, the thresholds were a false discovery rate-adjusted p below 0.01 and a log2 fold-change of 1. As an exploratory analysis of dynamics, max-normalized trajectories of the 1000 most abundant clonotypes were examined by PCA with hierarchical clustering. Separately sequenced CD4+ and CD8+ repertoires were used to assign a CD4 or CD8 phenotype to each responding clone. The raw public reads went through TCRdb reprocessing: fastp at Q25, MiXCR clone calling, in-frame beta chains kept. Every entry covers one CDR3 protein and lists the most common genes and DNA from its rows. These V and J calls derive from TCRdb rather than the authors' analysis. For this sample the table gives 530,000 or so distinct CDR3 sequences, of which 15% to 20% were detected only once. Approximately 8.1% of the sample rests with the top ten.

This clonotype occurred a few times. Its antigen remains undetermined. Per-base quality was not reported, and no clone a single base away is much larger than it. The V and J ends are trimmed by 3 bases and 9 bases, leaving 12 bases between them. According to the germline V gene, CDR1 reads SGHVS and CDR2 reads FQNEAQ. Reading from cysteine to phenylalanine, the CDR3 counts 13 amino acids. Just CDR3 DNA is preserved here, 39 bases in frame from base 1. The source is an adult woman who had mild COVID-19 (a few samples of this study predate the infection). The sample titles of this study are shuffled in the database, so cell type and time point are left out; the donor was told from shared clones. The V and J segments used are TRBV7-8 and TRBJ2-1, and the D gene may be TRBD1, 5 bases matching. The sequencing input was PBMCs or a T cell subset sorted from them (not recorded which). CDR3 reads: CASSFSRVGEQFF. The DNA is TGTGCCAGCAGCTTCAGCAGGGTTGGTGAGCAGTTCTTC.